Listed below are T cell receptor beta chains from one sample, sequenced in a study of beta chain features in type 1 diabetes. TCRdb keeps only in-frame clones here, not all; method: immunoSEQ multiplex PCR. This sample has roughly 150,000 clones; 10% occur once, and the top ten carry less than 0.5%. Sequenced sample: central memory CD4+ T cells from blood. These receptors were obtained from a man younger than 40 with type 1 diabetes. CDR3s leave out the opening cysteine and the closing phenylalanine or tryptophan. Some rows have no size entry. The others give once, few or many, or a class for an expanded clone.

j_call,v_call,clone_size,cdr3_aa
TRBJ2-2,TRBV23-1,-,ASKWGGGGTGELF
TRBJ2-2,TRBV7-8,-,ASSLRGTGGSGELF
TRBJ1-2,TRBV29-1,few,SGLVGSPLYYGYT
TRBJ2-7,TRBV7-9,few,ASSRDTGGQY
TRBJ2-7,TRBV30,-,ASSKGRYEQY
TRBJ2-2,TRBV14,-,ASSPLAGTQGTGELF
TRBJ1-3,TRBV7-9,few,ASTAYGAGGNTIY
TRBJ2-7,TRBV6-6,few,ASSQGEGGYEQY
TRBJ2-3,TRBV30,-,AWSPGGLTDTQY
TRBJ2-2,TRBV28,-,ASLTSTGELF
TRBJ2-2,TRBV9,few,ASSVELVSLGELF
TRBJ2-1,TRBV19,few,ASRGQAYNEQF
TRBJ2-3,TRBV4-1,few,ASSPLEVDTQY
TRBJ2-1,TRBV28,-,ASSFSGQGRGEQF
TRBJ2-6,TRBV9,few,ASRGYSDRGAGANVLT
TRBJ1-4,TRBV5-1,-,ASSQGQGHEKLF
TRBJ2-3,TRBV29-1,-,SVGERGPNTQY
TRBJ2-7,TRBV11-2,few,ASSFVTNTYEQY
TRBJ2-7,TRBV7-2,-,ASSLVSSGAPYEQY
TRBJ2-2,TRBV5-1,-,ASSFDRYLNTGELF
TRBJ1-1,TRBV10-3,-,AIRDKNTEAF